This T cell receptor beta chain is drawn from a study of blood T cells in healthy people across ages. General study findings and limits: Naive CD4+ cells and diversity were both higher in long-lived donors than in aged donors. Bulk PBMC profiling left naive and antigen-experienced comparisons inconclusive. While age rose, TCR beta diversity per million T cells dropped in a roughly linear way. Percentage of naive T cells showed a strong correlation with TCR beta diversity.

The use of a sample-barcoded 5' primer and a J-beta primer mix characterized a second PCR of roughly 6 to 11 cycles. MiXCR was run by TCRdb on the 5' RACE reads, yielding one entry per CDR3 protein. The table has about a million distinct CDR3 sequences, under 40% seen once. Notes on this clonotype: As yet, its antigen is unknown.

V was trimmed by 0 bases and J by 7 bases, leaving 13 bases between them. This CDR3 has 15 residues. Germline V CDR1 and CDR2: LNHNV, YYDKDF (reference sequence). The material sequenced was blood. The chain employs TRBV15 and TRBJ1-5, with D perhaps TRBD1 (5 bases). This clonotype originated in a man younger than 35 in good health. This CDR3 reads CATSRDRGVGQPQHF. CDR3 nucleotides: TGTGCCACCAGCAGAGATAGAGGGGTAGGGCAGCCCCAGCATTTT.